This T cell receptor beta chain comes out of a study of cytomegalovirus exposure and HLA in healthy donors. Study-level findings and limits: Most TCR beta V segments were productive about 87% or about 30% of the time in an earlier analysis.

60 Vbeta and 13 Jbeta primers were used in PCR. Authors' methods: Approximately 11 million shared chains were among the approximately 76 million unique TCR beta chains that a later analysis counted. Assay used: immunoSEQ multiplex PCR; TCRdb lists only in-frame clones, some missing. The DNA gave D and trimming, while V, J and clone size come from that table. In the table there are about 140,000 clones, approximately 80% of which are singletons. Notes on this clone: Antigen unknown.

The specimen was PBMCs. The receptor was derived from a man aged 40-50 years in good health and CMV-seronegative.

CDR3 amino acids: CASSIVFGDEQYF. DNA of the CDR3: TGTGCCAGTAGTATAGTATTCGGGGACGAGCAGTACTTC. V and J are TRBV19 and TRBJ2-7, with D possibly being TRBD2 (5 bases). Per germline, CDR1 LNHDA and CDR2 SQIVND (reference sequence). V was cut by 1 base and J by 5 bases, with 9 bases left in between. The CDR3 is 13 residues long.